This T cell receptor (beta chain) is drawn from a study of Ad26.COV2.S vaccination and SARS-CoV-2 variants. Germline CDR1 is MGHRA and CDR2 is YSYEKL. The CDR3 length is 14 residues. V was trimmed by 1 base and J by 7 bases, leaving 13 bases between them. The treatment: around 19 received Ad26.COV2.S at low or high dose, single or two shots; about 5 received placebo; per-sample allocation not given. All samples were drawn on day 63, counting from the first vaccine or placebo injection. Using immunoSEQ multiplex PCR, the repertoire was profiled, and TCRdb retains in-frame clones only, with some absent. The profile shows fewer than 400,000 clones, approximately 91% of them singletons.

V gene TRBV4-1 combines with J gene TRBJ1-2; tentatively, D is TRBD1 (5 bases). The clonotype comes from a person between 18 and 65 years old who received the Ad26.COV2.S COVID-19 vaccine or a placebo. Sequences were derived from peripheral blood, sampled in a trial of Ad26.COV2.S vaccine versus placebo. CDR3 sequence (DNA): TGCGCCAGCAGCCAAGTTATAGGGACGGGTGGCTACACCTTC. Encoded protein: CASSQVIGTGGYTF.